One and the same sample provided the 8 T cell receptor beta chains below, sequenced in a study of CD8+CD57+ T cells in acquired aplastic anemia. The use of genomic DNA as template underpinned the TCR beta VDJ and CDR3 profiling. From the reads, TCRdb called clonotypes with MiXCR, one entry per CDR3 protein. The table includes 100,000 to 150,000 distinct CDR3 sequences, around 46% detected once. Sequencing was performed on sorted CD4+, CD8+, or CD8+CD57+ T cells (not recorded which) from PBMCs. The receptors derive from a human donor in good health, serving as a control.

The chain carries TRBV15 and TRBJ1-2; D uncertain. In germline, CDR1 is LNHNV, CDR2 YYDKDF (reference sequence). This CDR3 is 14 amino acids long. The V end lost 8 bases, the J end lost 4 bases, and 17 bases lay between the germline ends. Written as DNA, the CDR3 is TGTGCCACCTCAGGAGGAGGGCTAGCCTATGGCTACACCTTC. This encodes CATSGGGLAYGYTF.

The table lists this clonotype with many counts. The chain uses TRBV19 and TRBJ1-3, with D perhaps TRBD1 (5 bases). The CDR3 is 14 amino acids. V gave up 6 bases and J gave up 5 bases, with 14 bases separating them. Germline V CDR1 and CDR2: LNHDA, SQIVND (reference sequence). CDR3 nucleotide sequence: TGTGCCAGTAGGAACCGGGACGGACGAAACACCATATATTTT. It specifies CASRNRDGRNTIYF.

This clonotype has a count of ten or more. This chain links TRBV5-4 with TRBJ2-7, with D possibly being TRBD1 (5 bases). This CDR3 comprises 11 residues. From germline, CDR1 is SGHNT and CDR2 YYREEE (reference sequence). V was shortened by 6 bases and J by 6 bases, with 10 bases between the two germline ends. The CDR3 nucleotides read TGTGCCAGCAACTCAGGGCTCGAGCAGTACTTC. Protein: CASNSGLEQYF.

This clonotype was observed at least ten times. The rearrangement uses TRBV5-1 and TRBJ2-5; TRBD1 aligns across 7 bases. Germline V gives CDR1 SGHRS, CDR2 YFSETQ. Trimming cost V 0 bases and J 5 bases; bases outside gene matches: 7. The CDR3 sequence is 15 residues long. The DNA of the CDR3 is TGCGCCAGCAGCTTGGCCAGCCAGGGGGAGGAGACCCAGTACTTC. Amino acid sequence: CASSLASQGEETQYF.

The chain joins TRBV5-1 to TRBJ2-5, with D tentatively TRBD1 (8 bases). Trimming pared 2 bases from V and 6 bases from J, leaving 17 bases between. CDR1 and CDR2 (germline): SGHRS, YFSETQ. The length of the CDR3 is 15 residues. This CDR3 is CASSLAYRGTKTQYF. Written as DNA, the CDR3 is TGCGCCAGCAGCTTAGCCTACAGGGGGACTAAGACCCAGTACTTC. Together with reference TRBV5-1 and TRBJ2-5, the CDR3 gives the full variable domain: KAGVTQTPRYLIKTRGQQVTLSCSPISGHRSVSWYQQTPGQGLQFLFEYFSETQRNKGNFPGRFSGRQFSNSRSEMNVSTLELGDSALYLCASSLAYRGTKTQYFGPGTRLLVL.

This clonotype has a count of ten or more. J is TRBJ2-3 and V is TRBV7-9; TRBD1 matches 9 bases. The length of the CDR3 is 14 residues. V shed 3 bases, J shed 6 bases, and the junction held 4 bases outside the gene matches. In germline, CDR1 is SEHNR, CDR2 FQNEAQ (reference sequence). The CDR3 DNA reads as TGTGCCAGCAGCTTGGACAGGGGTTGGGATACGCAGTATTTT. This encodes CASSLDRGWDTQYF.

This clonotype was picked up many times. The chain links TRBV19 to TRBJ1-1, with 11 bases fitting TRBD1. Germline trimming cut 0 bases from V and 4 bases from J; bases unmatched to any gene: 1. Germline CDR1 LNHDA, CDR2 SQIVND (reference sequence). The CDR3 extends over 15 amino acids. CDR3 nucleotide sequence: TGTGCCAGTAGTATAGAAGGGACAGGGGGCACTGAAGCTTTCTTT. Its translation is CASSIEGTGGTEAFF.

The rearrangement uses TRBV2 and TRBJ2-7; D perhaps matches TRBD2 (5 bases). Germline CDR1 SNHLY, CDR2 FYNNEI. V gave up 6 bases and J gave up 6 bases, with 15 bases separating them. The CDR3 has 13 amino acids. The CDR3 sequence is CASRRLTAGEQYF. CDR3 coding DNA: TGTGCCAGCAGGCGACTGACGGCGGGCGAGCAGTACTTC.